The T cell receptor beta chain under discussion was sequenced for a study of blood T cells in healthy people across ages. A sample-barcoded 5' primer and a J-beta primer mix were used in a second PCR of roughly 6 to 11 cycles. Per-sample output comprised a minimum of 2.5 million paired-end reads containing CDR3. Using its own MiXCR run on the 5' RACE reads, TCRdb lists one record per CDR3 protein. The repertoire holds 730,000 or so distinct CDR3 sequences, over 40% seen once, with around 32% in the top ten. The CDR3 runs 16 residues. Germline V CDR1 and CDR2: LGHNA, YSLEER. The V and J ends lost 1 base and 1 base respectively, with 8 bases between them. The study's findings and limits: PBMCs left unsorted prevented a conclusive naive versus antigen-experienced comparison. Across the age range, TCR beta diversity per million T cells fell in a roughly linear way.

This clonotype showed up just once. Its target is not known. The TCR comes from a man of 80 years or more in good health. The J gene is TRBJ2-6, the V gene TRBV4-3; D not certain. The specimen was blood. CDR3 bases: TGCGCCAGCAGCCAAGTGAGTGGGTCTGGGGCCAACGTCCTGACTTTC. This sequence encodes CASSQVSGSGANVLTF.